This T cell receptor beta chain was sequenced during a study of CD8 T cells in ankylosing spondylitis. Overall study findings and caveats: A motif in TCR beta, a set of roughly eight highly homologous variants, appeared characteristic of ankylosing spondylitis blood. Past studies reported some motif variants in reactive arthritis synovial fluid and blood.

Using its own MiXCR run on the 5' RACE reads, TCRdb lists one record per CDR3 protein. Among about 130,000 distinct CDR3 sequences listed, more than 15% were seen once. The sample holds a few counts of this clonotype. The antigen remains undetermined. V was pared by 3 bases and J by 7 bases, with 6 bases between. Germline lookup yields CDR1 SEHNR and CDR2 FQNEAQ (reference sequence). The length of the CDR3 is 12 residues. The sequenced material came from blood, either unsorted or a sorted T cell fraction (not recorded which). The chain has TRBV7-9 and TRBJ1-4; D is unresolved. This receptor was obtained from a male donor with ankylosing spondylitis. The CDR3 is CASSFFGEKLFF. The CDR3 DNA reads TGTGCCAGCAGCTTCTTCGGTGAAAAACTGTTTTTT.